This T cell receptor (beta chain) is drawn from a study of T cells expressing NK-cell markers. Reanalyzing the 5' RACE reads, TCRdb keeps one entry per CDR3 protein, without DNA. This sample's table reports about 460,000 distinct CDR3 sequences. The germline CDR1 and CDR2 sequences are SGHAT and FQNNGV. CDR3 size: 16 residues. The source material was blood T cells: a sorted CD56 or NKG2C T cell subset, CD4+ or CD8+ T cells, or bulk PBMC T cells (not recorded which). The receptor's source is a woman between 45 and 60 years old in good health. The chain joins TRBV11-2 to TRBJ2-5; the TCRdb D gene call, TRBD2, has no DNA to confirm it. CDR3 region: CASSLEGLAGKETQYF.